The T cell receptor beta chain described here comes from a study of cytotoxic CD8 clonotypes in ibrutinib-treated CLL. Study observations and caveats: At the start, clonality exceeded age-matched healthy donors and followed circulating CD8+ T-cell counts.

Sequencing used immunoSEQ multiplex PCR; TCRdb keeps in-frame clones, though not all of them. The sample includes about 44,000 clones, more than 60% of them seen just once. The CDR3 contains 13 residues. J lost 2 bases, V lost 10 bases, and 6 bases had no gene match. Germline-derived CDR1 and CDR2 are MNHNY and SVGAGI (reference sequence). Note on this clone: Antigen specificity is unknown.

The chain is built from TRBV6-6 and TRBJ2-7; TRBD2 matches at 9 bases. The sequenced sample was PBMCs, obtained after 12 months of ibrutinib treatment. This TCR was sampled from a human donor with chronic lymphocytic leukemia. CDR3 sequence (DNA): TGTGCCATCAGAGCTAGCGGGACCTACGAGCAGTACTTC. Protein sequence: CAIRASGTYEQYF.